This is a list of T cell receptor beta chains from one sample in a study of cytomegalovirus exposure and HLA in healthy donors. Data came from immunoSEQ multiplex PCR; TCRdb stores just in-frame clones and leaves some out. The sample records about 110,000 clones, approximately 15% being singletons. Specimen: PBMCs. The origin of the receptors is a woman between 18 and 30 years old in good health and CMV-seronegative. Both conserved end residues are part of each CDR3. D genes are given only for firm matches. Size is omitted from some rows. Given values are once, few, many or a class for expanded clones.

v_call	clone_size	d_call	j_call	cdr3_aa	cdr3_nt
TRBV30	NA	NA	TRBJ1-1	CAWSPVEGLNTEAFF	TGTGCCTGGAGCCCTGTAGAGGGATTGAACACTGAAGCTTTCTTT
TRBV29-1	few	NA	TRBJ2-7	CSVESEYEQYF	TGCAGCGTTGAATCCGAGTACGAGCAGTACTTC
TRBV28	NA	TRBD2	TRBJ2-1	CASSSPLPLREVGNEQFF	TGTGCCAGCAGTTCCCCTCTTCCCTTGCGGGAGGTAGGGAATGAGCAGTTCTTC
TRBV5-1	NA	TRBD1	TRBJ2-1	CASSRDRGFNEQFF	TGCGCCAGCAGCCGGGACAGGGGGTTCAATGAGCAGTTCTTC
TRBV5-1	NA	TRBD1	TRBJ1-1	CASSFTYRGQSTEAFF	TGCGCCAGCAGCTTTACTTACAGGGGGCAGTCCACTGAAGCTTTCTTT
TRBV7-6	NA	TRBD2	TRBJ2-7	CASSSHPGLATEQYF	TGTGCCAGCAGCTCCCACCCGGGACTAGCGACCGAGCAGTACTTC
TRBV5-6	NA	TRBD1	TRBJ2-3	CASSSTAGTGPGVTQYF	TGTGCCAGCAGCAGTACAGCCGGGACAGGGCCCGGAGTGACGCAGTATTTT
TRBV2	few	NA	TRBJ2-7	CASSNPPGRESSYEQYF	TGTGCCAGCAGTAACCCCCCCGGCAGGGAATCCTCCTACGAGCAGTACTTC
TRBV5-6	NA	TRBD1	TRBJ1-6	CASSRGQGFRPLHF	TGTGCCAGCAGCCGGGGACAGGGGTTTCGCCCCCTCCACTTT
TRBV2	few	NA	TRBJ2-7	CASREVGHFYEQYF	TGTGCCAGCCGTGAGGTAGGACACTTCTACGAGCAGTACTTC
TRBV5-4	NA	NA	TRBJ2-3	CASSFRRTDTQYF	TGTGCCAGCAGCTTCAGGCGCACAGATACGCAGTATTTT
TRBV10-2	NA	NA	TRBJ1-1	CASSDLAGARTEAFF	TGCGCCAGCAGTGATTTGGCAGGCGCCCGAACTGAAGCTTTCTTT
TRBV7-2	NA	NA	TRBJ2-4	CASSPQGGPKNIQYF	TGTGCCAGCAGCCCCCAAGGGGGTCCCAAAAACATTCAGTACTTC
TRBV28	NA	NA	TRBJ2-3	CASLRDTSSTDTQYF	TGTGCCAGCCTCCGGGATACTTCTAGCACAGATACGCAGTATTTT
TRBV2	few	NA	TRBJ2-7	CASSEFDSSYEQYF	TGTGCCAGCAGTGAATTCGACAGCTCCTACGAGCAGTACTTC
TRBV19	NA	TRBD1	TRBJ1-2	CASSTRDRGLSFYGYTF	TGTGCCAGTAGTACCCGGGACAGGGGGCTCTCCTTCTATGGCTACACCTTC
TRBV5-1	NA	NA	TRBJ2-3	CASSSNRGSADTQYF	TGCGCCAGCAGCTCTAATCGGGGGAGCGCAGATACGCAGTATTTT